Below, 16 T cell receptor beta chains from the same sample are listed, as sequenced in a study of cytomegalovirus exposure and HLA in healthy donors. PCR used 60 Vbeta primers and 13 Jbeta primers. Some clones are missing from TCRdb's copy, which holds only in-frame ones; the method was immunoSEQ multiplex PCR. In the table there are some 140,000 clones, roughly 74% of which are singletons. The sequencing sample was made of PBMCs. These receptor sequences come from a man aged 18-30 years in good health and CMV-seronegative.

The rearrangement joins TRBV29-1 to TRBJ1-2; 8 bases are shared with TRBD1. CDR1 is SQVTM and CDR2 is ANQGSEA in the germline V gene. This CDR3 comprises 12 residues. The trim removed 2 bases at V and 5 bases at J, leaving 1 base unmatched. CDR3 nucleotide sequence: TGCAGCGTTGAAAGGACAGGGTATGGCTACACCTTC. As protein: CSVERTGYGYTF.

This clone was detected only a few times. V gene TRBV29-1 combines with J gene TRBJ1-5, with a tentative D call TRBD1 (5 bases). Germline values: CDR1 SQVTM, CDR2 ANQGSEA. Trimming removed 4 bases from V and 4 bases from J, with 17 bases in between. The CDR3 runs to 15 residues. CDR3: CSVVVGRSINQPQHF. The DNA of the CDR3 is TGCAGCGTTGTAGTGGGGCGTTCCATTAATCAGCCCCAGCATTTT.

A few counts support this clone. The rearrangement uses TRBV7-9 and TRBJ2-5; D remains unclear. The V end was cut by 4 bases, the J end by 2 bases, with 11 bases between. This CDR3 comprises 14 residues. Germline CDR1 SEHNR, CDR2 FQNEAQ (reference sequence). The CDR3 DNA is TGTGCCAGCAGCTCCGCCGGCAGGCAAGAGACCCAGTACTTC. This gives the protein CASSSAGRQETQYF.

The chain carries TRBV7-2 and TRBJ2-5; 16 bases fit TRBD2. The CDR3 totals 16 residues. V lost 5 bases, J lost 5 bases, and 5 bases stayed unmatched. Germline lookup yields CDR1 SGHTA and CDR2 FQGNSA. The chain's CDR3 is CASSQGTSGGAETQYF. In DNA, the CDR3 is TGTGCCAGCAGCCAGGGGACTAGCGGGGGGGCCGAGACCCAGTACTTC.

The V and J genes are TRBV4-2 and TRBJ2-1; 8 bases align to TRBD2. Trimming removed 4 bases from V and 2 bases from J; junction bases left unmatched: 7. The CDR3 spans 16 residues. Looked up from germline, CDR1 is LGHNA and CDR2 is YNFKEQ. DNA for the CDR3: TGTGCCAGCAGCCGGGGGGGTAGCGGGACCTACAATGAGCAGTTCTTC. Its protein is CASSRGGSGTYNEQFF.

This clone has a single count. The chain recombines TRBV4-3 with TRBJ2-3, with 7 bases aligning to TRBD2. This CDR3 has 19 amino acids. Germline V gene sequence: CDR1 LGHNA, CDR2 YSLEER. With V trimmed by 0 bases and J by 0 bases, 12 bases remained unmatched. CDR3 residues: CASSQDPPSGELSTDTQYF. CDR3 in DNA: TGCGCCAGCAGCCAAGATCCCCCCAGCGGGGAACTAAGCACAGATACGCAGTATTTT.

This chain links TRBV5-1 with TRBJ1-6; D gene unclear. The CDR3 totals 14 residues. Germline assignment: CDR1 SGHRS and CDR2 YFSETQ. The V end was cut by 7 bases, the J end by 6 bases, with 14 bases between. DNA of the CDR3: TGCGCCAGCCGGGCCCCGGGAGGTAATTCACCCCTCCACTTT. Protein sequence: CASRAPGGNSPLHF.

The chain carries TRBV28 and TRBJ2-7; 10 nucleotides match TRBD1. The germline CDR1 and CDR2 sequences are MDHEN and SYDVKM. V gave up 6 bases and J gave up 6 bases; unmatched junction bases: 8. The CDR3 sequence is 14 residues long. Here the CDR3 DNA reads TGTGCCAGCAGACGGACAGGGGGAGGTGGCGAGCAGTACGTC. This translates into CASRRTGGGGEQYV.

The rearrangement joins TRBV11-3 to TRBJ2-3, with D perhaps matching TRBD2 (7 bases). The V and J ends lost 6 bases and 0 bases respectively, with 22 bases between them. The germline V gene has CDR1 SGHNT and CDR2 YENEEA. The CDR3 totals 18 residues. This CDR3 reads CASSFGAGALNSTDTQYF. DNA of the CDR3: TGTGCCAGCAGTTTTGGTGCGGGGGCCCTAAATAGCACAGATACGCAGTATTTT. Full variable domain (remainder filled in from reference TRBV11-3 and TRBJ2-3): EAGVVQSPRYKIIEKKQPVAFWCNPISGHNTLYWYLQNLGQGPELLIRYENEEAVDDSQLPKDRFSAERLKGVDSTLKIQPAELGDSAVYLCASSFGAGALNSTDTQYFGPGTRLTVL.

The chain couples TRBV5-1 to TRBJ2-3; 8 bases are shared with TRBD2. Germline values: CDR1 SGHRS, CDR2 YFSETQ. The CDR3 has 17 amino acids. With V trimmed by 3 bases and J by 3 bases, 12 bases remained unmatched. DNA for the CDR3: TGCGCCAGCAGCTCACAACCAAGGCGGGGGGTAACAGATACGCAGTATTTT. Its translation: CASSSQPRRGVTDTQYF.

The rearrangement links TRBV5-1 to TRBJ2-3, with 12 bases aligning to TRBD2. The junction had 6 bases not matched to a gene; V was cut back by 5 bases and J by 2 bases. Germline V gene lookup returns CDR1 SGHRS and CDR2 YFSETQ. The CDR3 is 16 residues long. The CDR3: CASSQTSGGDTDTQYF. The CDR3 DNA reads TGCGCCAGCAGTCAGACTAGCGGGGGTGACACAGATACGCAGTATTTT.

CDR3: CASTTPSGGYTGELFF. CDR3 nucleotide sequence: TGTGCCAGCACCACGCCGTCAGGGGGGTACACCGGGGAGCTGTTTTTT. V and J are TRBV7-9 and TRBJ2-2; a possible D gene is TRBD1 (7 bases). The CDR3 length is 16 residues. Germline V CDR1 and CDR2: SEHNR, FQNEAQ (reference sequence). Trimming took off 7 bases at V and 3 bases at J, with 18 bases between the two ends.

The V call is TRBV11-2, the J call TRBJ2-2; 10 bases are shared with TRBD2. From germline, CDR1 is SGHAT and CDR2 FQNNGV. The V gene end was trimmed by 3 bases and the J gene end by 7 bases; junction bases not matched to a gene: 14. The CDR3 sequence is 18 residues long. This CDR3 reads CASSFPASGGIHDGELFF. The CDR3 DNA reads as TGTGCCAGCAGCTTTCCGGCTAGCGGGGGAATACACGACGGGGAGCTGTTTTTT.

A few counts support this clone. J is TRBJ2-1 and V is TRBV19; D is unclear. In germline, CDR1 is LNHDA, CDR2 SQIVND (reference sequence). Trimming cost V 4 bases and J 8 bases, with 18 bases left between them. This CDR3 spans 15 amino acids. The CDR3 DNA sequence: TGTGCCAGTAGTAACGCCTTGGGTAGCTGGTATGAGCAGTTCTTC. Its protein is CASSNALGSWYEQFF.

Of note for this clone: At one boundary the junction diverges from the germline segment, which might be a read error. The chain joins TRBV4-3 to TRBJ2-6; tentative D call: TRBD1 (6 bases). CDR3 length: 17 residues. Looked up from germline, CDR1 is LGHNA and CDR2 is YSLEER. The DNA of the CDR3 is TGCGCCAGCAGCCACTCGGACAGTCTTTCTGGGGCCAACGGCCTGACTTTC. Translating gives CASSHSDSLSGANGLTF.

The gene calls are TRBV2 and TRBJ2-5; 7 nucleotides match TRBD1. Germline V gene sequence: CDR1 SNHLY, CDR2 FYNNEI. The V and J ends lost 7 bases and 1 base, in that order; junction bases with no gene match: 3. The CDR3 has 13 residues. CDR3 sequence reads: CASTRDSQETQYF. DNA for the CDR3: TGTGCCAGCACCCGGGACAGCCAAGAGACCCAGTACTTC.